This entry concerns a single T cell receptor (beta chain). Its specific antigen is unknown. No base qualities exist here, and no much larger clone lies one base off it. The library was built by means of the immunoSEQ multiplex PCR assay. For the multiplex PCR, a mixture combining 60 forward primers for TCR Vbeta segments and 13 reverse primers for TCR Jbeta segments was used. A multiplex PCR assay on genomic DNA amplified the CDR3 region of rearranged TCR beta genes. Amplified TCR beta libraries were sequenced as 87-base-pair reads on the Illumina HiSeq System. The original pipeline was this. Across the 700 or so repertoires, a later analysis counted approximately 83 million unique TCR beta chains, some 11 million of which were shared by at least two donors. To remove PCR and sequencing errors, raw reads were error-corrected and collapsed into unique sequences using a nearest-neighbor algorithm that merged closely related sequences. Alignment of CDR3 sequences to IMGT reference sequences was used to assign V, D and J gene segments. For a sequence to be retained, a match of at least six nucleotides was required to both a V gene segment and a J gene segment. A rearrangement was called productive if the CDR3 had no stop codons and remained in frame with V and J, and every other rearrangement was called non-productive. CDR3 was defined by IMGT convention, running from the second conserved V-encoded cysteine to the conserved J-encoded phenylalanine. Sequences without an unambiguous match to a single V gene segment were excluded from the earlier analysis of about 630 of the donors. In an earlier analysis of about 590 of the donors, a V segment was called functional when productive rearrangements were above 56.7%, and segregating when the standard deviation between donors exceeded 5%. A statistical classification framework was built for diagnosing cytomegalovirus status from the catalog of TCR beta chain sequences. In a later analysis, V and J genes were assigned by comparing TCR nucleotide sequences against IMGT/GENE-DB human TR gene sequences. A later analysis assigned CDR3 sequences and most-parsimonious VDJ recombination scenarios with the TCRdist pipeline. In a later analysis, each TCR beta chain was defined by its CDR3 amino acid sequence together with its V-gene family, and reads without a unique V-gene family were excluded. As a way to deal with suspected cross-contamination and a sequencing artifact, a later analysis dropped roughly 600 nucleotide sequences that were highly shared and had low generation probability. A later analysis calculated a clonal expansion index for each public chain from normalized within-repertoire ranks of inferred template counts. In a later analysis, generation probabilities were computed with a VDJ recombination model fitted to out-of-frame rearrangements, and the resulting probabilities were checked against IGoR. In a later analysis, TCR-TCR, TCR-HLA and TCR-CMV co-occurrence was scored with hypergeometric tests, and a repertoire-size bias correction was applied to TCR pairs. In a later analysis, false discovery rates were estimated by permuting HLA or CMV assignments 20 times. In a later analysis, co-occurring TCRs were grouped using DBSCAN, with TCRdist sequence similarity added in when clustering inside HLA-allele-positive subsets. For co-occurrence clustering, repertoires with fewer than 30,000 or more than 120,000 public chains were excluded, along with four to six repertoires with anomalous nucleotide sharing. TCRdb re-hosts the immuneACCESS table, in-frame sequences only. Its copies lack some clones; in the studies checked, an unresolved V gene accounts for under half of them, and the cause for the rest is not known. V and J calls and clone size are given by that table; D and trimming were obtained from the DNA. The table for this sample lists around 180,000 clones; about four fifths of them were counted only once. The top ten clones comprise under 5% of the sample.

The sample comes from a study of cytomegalovirus exposure and HLA in healthy donors listed by TCRdb under 2017. The study in broad terms: An earlier analysis of several hundred of the donors reported about 280 Gb of sequence data and around 120 million unique TCR beta sequences obtained from around 190 million T cells. An early release that covered fewer than 750 HLA-typed donors contained around 300 gigabases of sequencing data and about 84 million unique TCR sequences. Of the roughly 390 genotyped donors, 70% to 90% were placed in the genetic ancestry cluster associated with self-reported Caucasian donors. The study aimed to test whether signatures of past pathogen exposure could be identified by cataloging public T cell receptors. The T cell repertoires of roughly 660 subjects were profiled by immunosequencing and related to cytomegalovirus serostatus. In addition to the first cohort of approximately 650 subjects, a separate validation cohort of approximately 110 different subjects was used. The study combined high-throughput TCR immunosequencing, statistical association of individual TCRs with disease status, and machine learning to predict cytomegalovirus infection status. A later analysis re-examined previously published TCR beta repertoires from roughly 650 donors and added high-resolution HLA genotyping to investigate patterns of TCR occurrence. The later analysis used no new phenotypic data to find candidate immune exposures, relying instead on TCR beta sequences and their occurrence across donors. An earlier analysis of approximately 640 of the donors applied high-throughput TCR beta sequencing to assess whether each TCR beta V gene segment acted as functional or pseudogenic. Donor age, sex, ethnicity and CMV serostatus were collected together with the repertoire data. In a later genetic analysis, genome-wide SNP genotypes for about three fifths of the 666 donors were used, and that subset was treated as a discovery cohort. Every repertoire in the discovery cohort had been generated on one and the same sequencing platform. Class I and class II HLA loci were covered by the typing at four-digit resolution. Typing coverage varied by locus: 629-630 donors for A, B, C, DRB1 and DQB1; under 550 for DQA1; over 600 for DPA1; around 490 for DPB1. A handful of DR-DQ haplotypes were treated as single units for association and clustering because of strong linkage in the cohort. On average, around 240,000 unique TCR beta nucleotide sequences were sequenced per donor among a few hundred genotyped donors of the cohort, with roughly 18% of those sequences being non-productive.

In total, around 600 healthy bone marrow donors made up the cohort. At the time of sampling, every cohort member was nominally healthy, though immune exposures that went unrecorded were likely present. The donor was CMV seropositive and was included in the group of some 290 seropositive cohort members. A peripheral blood sample was provided by each donor, and peripheral blood mononuclear cells were used for TCR beta sequencing. Genomic DNA extraction from the blood cell samples was performed with the Qiagen DNeasy Blood Extraction Kit. The CDR3 covers 14 residues, taking in both the cysteine and the phenylalanine. Just the 42-base CDR3 DNA is kept, in frame starting at base 1. CDR1 SGHRS and CDR2 YFSETQ are derived from the germline V gene. V lost 7 bases and J lost 5 bases; the stretch between them is 18 bases long. The research as a whole found: A later analysis associated about 17,000 TCR beta sequences with specific HLA alleles at a false discovery rate of 0.05. A later analysis found that TCR association rates varied across HLA loci, with DRB1 alleles showing the most associated TCRs and HLA-C alleles the fewest. The 87-base-pair reads could not distinguish some IMGT-functional V segments, including TRBV6-2 and TRBV6-3, so those segments were excluded. The cohort was sequenced for TCR beta chains only, and without alpha or paired-chain data the features that could be detected were limited. In the study, some 160 TCR beta chains were listed as associated with cytomegalovirus. In both the original and validation cohorts, the classifier was reported to diagnose cytomegalovirus status with high specificity and sensitivity. In vitro tests confirmed that a few of the cytomegalovirus-associated TCR beta chains recognize cytomegalovirus antigens. According to the authors, the approach could potentially be generalized to other disease states and immunological phenotypes. A further reported finding was that TCR beta sequences accurately predicted the HLA-A and HLA-B alleles for most subjects in the first cohort. Because counts were too low, seventeen rarely observed V segments, including chromosome 9 orphons, were excluded from the earlier analysis of under 650 of the donors. For the cohort, immune exposure information was limited to CMV serostatus. Sequencing depth was assumed to be roughly uniform across donors in the presence/absence analyses, though that assumption may not hold. According to a later analysis, most CMV-associated TCR beta chains appeared to be HLA-restricted, and the HLA associations seemed to be driven largely by CMV exposure. A cluster of highly shared sequence variants was judged likely to be a technical artifact of the sequencing pipeline. HLA typing was unavailable for some donors at each locus, so association tests used only the typed subset. According to a later analysis, parvovirus B19, influenza, CMV and Epstein-Barr virus appeared linked to several top co-occurrence clusters. V-gene and J-gene trimming of TCR beta chains was associated with a missense DCLRE1C variant in a later genetic analysis, and the association was replicated in an independent cohort. When HLA alleles, especially DR and DQ, strongly co-occurred, attributing TCR associations to individual alleles was difficult. Compared with equally common non-associated chains, HLA-associated TCR beta chains in a later analysis were more clonally expanded and had lower generation probabilities. While some public TCRs were present in many individuals, most TCR sequences turned up only very rarely across donors. An earlier analysis of 587 of the donors showed that most TCR beta V segments appeared in productive rearrangements either about 87% or about 30% of the time, which broadly matched IMGT annotations. In a later genetic analysis, fewer N-insertions in productive TCRs were reported among donors in an Asian-associated ancestry cluster than the approximately 710-donor mean. Linkage disequilibrium might explain the correlated functional status among segregating V segments, but an unknown experimental factor could not be ruled out.

Sample: PBMCs. The receptor's source is a girl aged 5 to 17 in good health and CMV-seropositive. This chain is built from TRBV5-1 and TRBJ2-5; TRBD2 is perhaps the D gene, given 5 matching bases. The CDR3 region has the sequence CASQAASQRETQYF. The DNA reads as follows: TGCGCCAGCCAGGCGGCTAGCCAGCGGGAGACCCAGTACTTC.